Below, one T cell receptor beta chain is given with its context. Its antigen remains unidentified. Here immunoSEQ multiplex PCR was the method, and the copy in TCRdb shows in-frame clones only, minus some. The sample has about 19,000 clones; more than 80% are singletons. This sample was included in a study of OX40 agonist ivuxolimab in advanced cancers. The overall study: Patients received ivuxolimab, an agonistic anti-OX40 (CD134) antibody. Study results and limitations: Researchers did not determine the expanded peripheral T cells' antigen specificity.

This CDR3 comprises 16 residues. CDR1 is MNHEY, CDR2 SMNVEV, per germline (reference sequence). With V trimmed by 0 bases and J by 1 base, 5 bases remained unmatched. The TCR sequence derives from an adult with an advanced solid tumor such as melanoma, head and neck, liver or kidney cancer. Here the sequenced sample was CD4+ or CD8+ T cells sorted from blood, taken in a trial of the OX40 agonist ivuxolimab. The chain links TRBV27 to TRBJ1-1, with 7 bases that match TRBD1. CDR3 nucleotides: TGTGCCAGCAGTTTATCGACCGGGACAGCGAACACTGAAGCTTTCTTT. The encoded protein is CASSLSTGTANTEAFF.